This record covers a single T cell receptor (beta chain). In germline, CDR1 is LGHDT, CDR2 YNNKEL (reference sequence). V was clipped by 0 bases and J by 5 bases; unmatched bases: 5. This CDR3 has 15 amino acids. The sample comes from a study of blood T cell repertoires in COVID-19. The table came from immunoSEQ multiplex PCR; TCRdb's copy has only in-frame clones and leaves some out. The repertoire includes over 110,000 clones, 84% of them detected once, and 4.5% to 6% sits in the top ten. The sequenced material came from PBMCs or T cells enriched from blood (not recorded which). The rearrangement links TRBV3-1 (or the pseudogene TRBV3-2) to TRBJ1-2, with 8 bases identical to TRBD1. The clonotype originates from a man in his forties with acute COVID-19. For the CDR3, the DNA is TGTGCCAGCAGCCAAGAGCCAGGGGGCGTATATGGCTACACCTTC. Protein sequence: CASSQEPGGVYGYTF.